These T cell receptor beta chains were read from a single sample in a study of blood T cell repertoires in COVID-19. The protocol was immunoSEQ multiplex PCR, while the TCRdb copy is restricted to in-frame clones and leaves out a portion. The sample records tens of thousands of clones, over 80% being singletons. The sample taken for sequencing was peripheral blood. The origin of the receptors is a man aged 50 or older with active or convalescent COVID-19. Both conserved end residues are part of each CDR3. The order of the fields is clone size, D gene, V gene, J gene, CDR3 DNA, CDR3 protein. A D gene is named only where the DNA matches it firmly. Clone size, where shown, is once, few, many, or a class for clones that have expanded.

NA	TRBD1	TRBV7-9	TRBJ1-1	TGTGCCAGCAGCCCTCGACAGGGATGGACTGAAGCTTTCTTT	CASSPRQGWTEAFF
NA	NA	TRBV7-9	TRBJ2-2	TGTGCCAGCAGCTTAGCGCAACAGGGAACCGGGGAGCTGTTTTTT	CASSLAQQGTGELFF
NA	NA	TRBV7-2	TRBJ1-6	TGTGCCAGCAGCTTTTACGGCCCAGGGTCACCCCTCCACTTT	CASSFYGPGSPLHF
few	NA	TRBV5-1	TRBJ2-1	TGCGCCAGCAGCTTATTAGGAGGGGCAGCCTACAATGAGCAGTTCTTC	CASSLLGGAAYNEQFF
NA	TRBD1	TRBV30	TRBJ2-5	TGTGCCTGGAGACCCGGGACAGCCGGAGAGACCCAGTACTTC	CAWRPGTAGETQYF
few	TRBD1	TRBV28	TRBJ1-2	TGTGCCAGCAGTTTGGGACAGAACTATGGCTACACCTTC	CASSLGQNYGYTF
NA	NA	TRBV15	TRBJ2-1	TGTGCCACCAGCAGTCAGGGATATGAGCAGTTCTTC	CATSSQGYEQFF
NA	TRBD1	TRBV10-3	TRBJ1-2	TGTGCCATCAGTGCCGGGACAGGGGTTGCGAGGGGCTACACCTTC	CAISAGTGVARGYTF
few	TRBD2	TRBV30	TRBJ2-1	TGTGCCTGGAGTCTTAAAGCGGGAGGGCCAATGAATGAGCAGTTCTTC	CAWSLKAGGPMNEQFF
NA	TRBD2	TRBV9	TRBJ2-1	TGTGCCAGCAGCGTCGGGACTAGCGGGAGCTTATCTGGTGAGCAGTTCTTC	CASSVGTSGSLSGEQFF
NA	TRBD1	TRBV24-1	TRBJ1-5	TGTGCCACCAGTGATACACCAACCGGGACAGGGGACAATCAGCCCCAGCATTTT	CATSDTPTGTGDNQPQHF
few	TRBD1	TRBV7-9	TRBJ2-2	TGTGCCAGCAGCTCAAAGAGAGGGGGCAACACCGGGGAGCTGTTTTTT	CASSSKRGGNTGELFF
once	TRBD1	TRBV10-3	TRBJ2-1	TGTGCCATCAGTGATTCGGGGACAGGGAACAATGAGCAGTTCTTC	CAISDSGTGNNEQFF
NA	TRBD1	TRBV9	TRBJ2-5	TGTGCCAGCAGCGTAGCCCAGGGGGCTAGAGAGACCCAGTACTTC	CASSVAQGARETQYF
NA	TRBD2	TRBV4-1	TRBJ2-1	TGCGCCAGCAGCCAGACTAGCGGGAGGACTTCCGGTGAGCAGTTCTTC	CASSQTSGRTSGEQFF
NA	TRBD2	TRBV28	TRBJ2-1	TGTGCCAGCAGTTTACATACGGGGGGAGCCTACAATGAGCAGTTCTTC	CASSLHTGGAYNEQFF
NA	TRBD1	TRBV29-1	TRBJ2-3	TGCAGCGTCCTCAACCCGGGACAGGGGACAGATACGCAGTATTTT	CSVLNPGQGTDTQYF
NA	NA	TRBV19	TRBJ1-5	TGTGCCAGGCGGACAGTTCAGCCCCAGCATTTT	CARRTVQPQHF
NA	TRBD1	TRBV2	TRBJ1-2	TGTGCCAGCAGGCCTTCCCCCCGGACAGGGAGTGGCTACACCTTC	CASRPSPRTGSGYTF
NA	NA	TRBV7-7	TRBJ2-5	TGTGCCAGCAGCTTAGGCAGGGGCGGGTGGGAGACCCAGTACTTC	CASSLGRGGWETQYF
NA	NA	TRBV9	TRBJ1-2	TGTGCCAGCAGCGTAGGGGTCGGGGGGCAAACCGTAAACTATGGCTACACCTTC	CASSVGVGGQTVNYGYTF
many	TRBD2	TRBV19	TRBJ2-7	TGTGCCAGTAGTATAGGGCTAGCGGGGGACAACGAGCAGTACTTC	CASSIGLAGDNEQYF
NA	NA	TRBV19	TRBJ2-7	TGTGCCAGTAACAAACGGGACTCTACCTACGAGCAGTACTTC	CASNKRDSTYEQYF
once	NA	TRBV19	TRBJ2-2	TGTGCCAGTAGTCACTCCCGGGAACGCAACACCGGGGAGCTGTTTTTT	CASSHSRERNTGELFF
once	TRBD1	TRBV3-1/TRBV3-2	TRBJ1-2	TGTGCCAGCTCCTCAAGGGGGCGGGTAAACTATGGCTACACCTTC	CASSSRGRVNYGYTF
NA	TRBD1	TRBV7-3	TRBJ2-1	TGTGCCAGCAGCCGCGGACAGGGCCTATACAATGAGCAGTTCTTC	CASSRGQGLYNEQFF
NA	TRBD1	TRBV6-5	TRBJ2-1	TGTGCCAGCAGTTGGAAACAGGGGAGTGAGCAGTTCTTC	CASSWKQGSEQFF
NA	TRBD1	TRBV4-1	TRBJ1-4	TGCGCCAGCAGCCAAGTTCTCAGACCCGGACAGGGGAGGTTTGTGACTAATGAAAAACTGTTTTTT	CASSQVLRPGQGRFVTNEKLFF
NA	NA	TRBV19	TRBJ1-2	TGTGCCAGTAAAGGGCCCGGACAGACTAACTATGGCTACACCTTC	CASKGPGQTNYGYTF
NA	NA	TRBV28	TRBJ1-6	TGTGCCAGCAGTTCGACCGGGGGGTTGTCACCCCTCCACTTT	CASSSTGGLSPLHF
NA	TRBD1	TRBV10-3	TRBJ1-2	TGTGCCATCAGTGAAAGGAGGGGGCTTGACTATGGCTACACCTTC	CAISERRGLDYGYTF
NA	TRBD2	TRBV3-1/TRBV3-2	TRBJ2-7	TGTGCCAGCAGCCGCGGCGGTAGCGGGAGAGGCTACGAGCAGTACTTC	CASSRGGSGRGYEQYF
NA	NA	TRBV19	TRBJ2-5	TGTGCCAGTAGTGGAGGTTCCGCACAGGAGACCCAGTACTTC	CASSGGSAQETQYF
NA	TRBD1	TRBV2	TRBJ2-3	TGTGCCAGCAGCCGCCTACAGGGGAGCACAGATACGCAGTATTTT	CASSRLQGSTDTQYF
once	NA	TRBV28	TRBJ1-4	TGTGCCAGCACCCCATTGGGCAGGGGCCGCGAAAAACTGTTTTTT	CASTPLGRGREKLFF
few	NA	TRBV6-5	TRBJ1-1	TGTGCCAGCAGTTATCAGGGTGGGACTGAAGCTTTCTTT	CASSYQGGTEAFF
once	TRBD2	TRBV5-6	TRBJ2-5	TGTGCCAGCAGCTTGTCTAGCGGGAGGGTCGGCCAGTACTTC	CASSLSSGRVGQYF
NA	TRBD1	TRBV28	TRBJ2-7	TGTGCCAGCATTCCGGACAGGATTACCTACGAGCAGTACTTC	CASIPDRITYEQYF
NA	NA	TRBV5-4	TRBJ2-7	TGTGCCAGCAGCTCCGGTAGTTCCTACGAGCAGTACTTC	CASSSGSSYEQYF
NA	NA	TRBV15	TRBJ1-1	TGTGCCACCAGCAGAACCATTGGCCGCACTGAAGCTTTCTTT	CATSRTIGRTEAFF
once	NA	TRBV7-3	TRBJ2-2	TGTGCCAGCAGCTTAATATCGGGGGAATCCACCGGGGAGCTGTTTTTT	CASSLISGESTGELFF
few	NA	TRBV6-4	TRBJ2-2	TGTGCCAGCAGGCCCCAGTCCACCACCGGGGAGCTGTTTTTT	CASRPQSTTGELFF
NA	NA	TRBV3-1/TRBV3-2	TRBJ1-2	TGTGCCAGCAGCCGTCCAGGGGACTATGGCTACACCTTC	CASSRPGDYGYTF
NA	TRBD1	TRBV10-3	TRBJ2-7	TGTGCCTCCAGACAGACAGGGCCCTACGAGCAGTACTTC	CASRQTGPYEQYF
NA	TRBD1	TRBV28	TRBJ1-2	TGTGCCAGCAGCCCCCTCGGACAGGGCAACTATGGCTACACCTTC	CASSPLGQGNYGYTF
NA	NA	TRBV11-3	TRBJ2-2	TGTGCCAGCAGCTTGAAAACTGGGGAGCTGTTTTTT	CASSLKTGELFF
NA	TRBD2	TRBV5-6	TRBJ2-1	TGTGCCAGCAGCACTATAGCGGGCGAGGGGTTCTTC	CASSTIAGEGFF
NA	NA	TRBV5-1	TRBJ2-5	TGCGCCAGCAGCCCCTGGGGAGGCGAAGAGACCCAGTACTTC	CASSPWGGEETQYF
NA	NA	TRBV25-1	TRBJ1-1	TGTGCCAGCAGTGAATGGACAGAGAACACTGAAGCTTTCTTT	CASSEWTENTEAFF
NA	TRBD1	TRBV3-1/TRBV3-2	TRBJ2-1	TGTGCCAGCAGCCAAGATTCAATTCGGGACAGGGAGCAGTTCTTC	CASSQDSIRDREQFF
NA	TRBD1	TRBV6-5	TRBJ1-3	TGTGCCAGCAGGCGCGCAGGGGGCCCTGGAAACACCATATATTTT	CASRRAGGPGNTIYF
NA	TRBD1	TRBV7-8	TRBJ1-4	TGTGCCAGCAGCACCCACAGGGGAGCTAATGAAAAACTGTTTTTT	CASSTHRGANEKLFF
NA	TRBD1	TRBV24-1	TRBJ2-2	TGTGCCACCAGTGAACATCCAGGGGGCGCGGGGACCGGGGAGCTGTTTTTT	CATSEHPGGAGTGELFF
NA	NA	TRBV5-1	TRBJ2-7	TGCGCCAGCAGCTTAGGGGCGTCGTCCGGTATTCTAACCTACGAGCAGTACTTC	CASSLGASSGILTYEQYF
NA	NA	TRBV3-1/TRBV3-2	TRBJ1-1	TGTGCCAGCAGCCAAGACTGGCTCACTGAAGCTTTCTTT	CASSQDWLTEAFF
NA	TRBD2	TRBV5-3	TRBJ2-2	TGTGCCAGAAGCTTGCGACTAGCGGGGCGCGGGAACACCGGGGAGCTGTTTTTT	CARSLRLAGRGNTGELFF
NA	NA	TRBV3-1/TRBV3-2	TRBJ1-5	TGTGCCAGCAGCCAAGGAATAGGCGGCTACCAGCCCCAGCATTTT	CASSQGIGGYQPQHF
NA	TRBD2	TRBV4-2	TRBJ2-1	TGTGCCAGCAGCCAAGGACGGGGGGGGTACAATGAGCAGTTCTTC	CASSQGRGGYNEQFF